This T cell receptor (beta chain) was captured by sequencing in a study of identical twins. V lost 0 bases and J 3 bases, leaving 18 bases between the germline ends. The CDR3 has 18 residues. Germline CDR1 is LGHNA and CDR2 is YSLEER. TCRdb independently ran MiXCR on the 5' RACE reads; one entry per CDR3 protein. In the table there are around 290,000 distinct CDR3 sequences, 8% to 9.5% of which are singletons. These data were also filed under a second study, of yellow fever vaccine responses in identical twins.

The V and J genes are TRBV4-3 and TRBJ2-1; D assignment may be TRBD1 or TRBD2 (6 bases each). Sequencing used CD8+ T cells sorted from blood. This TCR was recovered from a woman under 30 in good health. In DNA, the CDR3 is TGCGCCAGCAGCCAAGAGGTGGGGCGGGACATTATCTACAATGAGCAGTTCTTC. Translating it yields CASSQEVGRDIIYNEQFF.